The entry below describes one TCR beta chain. The antigen is not known. The sample belongs to a study of siplizumab effects on memory and regulatory T cells. Findings and caveats of the study: Naive T cells appeared more diverse than memory cells and seemed to be major alloresponse contributors. A minor share of alloreactive clones matched unstimulated subsets. A naive or memory phenotype could not be assigned to roughly 80-97% of the proliferating CD4+ or CD8+ clones.

The junction had 3 bases not matched to a gene; V was cut back by 4 bases and J by 7 bases. This CDR3 has 13 residues. Germline assignment: CDR1 MNHNY and CDR2 SVGAGI (reference sequence). Produced via immunoSEQ multiplex PCR; TCRdb's table is partial and in-frame only. The repertoire holds approximately 100,000 clones, with 75% to 95% as singletons. The J gene is TRBJ2-2, the V gene TRBV6-6; 7 bases line up with TRBD1. This TCR was sampled from a human donor in good health. Some clones in this sample may be carry-over from other donors' samples. The source material was CD4+ T cells sorted from blood. The CDR3 DNA is TGTGCCAGCAGTTCACAGGGGAGCGGGGAGCTGTTTTTT. Protein: CASSSQGSGELFF.